This entry describes one TCR beta chain. The data stem from a study of blood T cell repertoires in COVID-19. Across the whole study: COVID-19 samples collected from the United States, Italy and Spain covered acute and convalescent phases.

As processed by the authors: By means of reference gene primer amplification, nucleated cell counts were estimated. Data came from immunoSEQ multiplex PCR; TCRdb stores just in-frame clones and leaves some out. V and J calls and clone size come straight from that table; D and trimming were deduced from the DNA. The table records over 150,000 clones, more than 70% of them present only once. Sample: peripheral blood. The origin of this receptor is a man aged 50 or older who had recovered from COVID-19.

CDR3 residues: CSVEPRGSPYEQYF. The CDR3 nucleotides read TGCAGCGTTGAACCCAGGGGGTCCCCCTACGAGCAGTACTTC. The V and J genes are TRBV29-1 and TRBJ2-7, with TRBD1 matching over 7 bases. The CDR3 extends over 14 amino acids. Germline V gives CDR1 SQVTM, CDR2 ANQGSEA. J lost 2 bases, V lost 2 bases, and 6 bases had no gene match.